The 32 T cell receptor beta chains reported below all come from one sample, sequenced in a study of blood T cell repertoires in COVID-19. Some clones are missing from TCRdb's copy, which holds only in-frame ones; the method was immunoSEQ multiplex PCR. The profile shows about 330,000 clones, roughly nine tenths of them singletons. Material: PBMCs or T cells enriched from blood (not recorded which). The receptor source for this set is a woman aged 25 to 45 who had recovered from COVID-19.

The chain links TRBV27 to TRBJ1-1, with a tentative D call TRBD1 (5 bases). Trimming left V 0 bases short and J 5 bases short, with 10 bases between. The V gene's germline CDR1 is MNHEY and CDR2 SMNVEV (reference sequence). CDR3 length: 14 amino acids. The CDR3 DNA reads TGTGCCAGCAGTTTATCCCCTGGGGGGACTGAAGCTTTCTTT. Translated, it gives CASSLSPGGTEAFF.

The rearrangement links TRBV14 to TRBJ1-5; 7 bases are a match to TRBD1. The CDR3 is 13 residues long. V was pared by 2 bases and J by 15 bases, with 10 bases of the junction left unmatched. In germline, CDR1 is SGHDN, CDR2 FVKESK. CDR3 sequence: CASSQFRDSPRHF. The CDR3 bases are TGTGCCAGCAGCCAATTCCGGGACAGCCCACGGCATTTT.

The chain has TRBV28 and TRBJ1-5; 8 bases align to TRBD1. The CDR3 is 15 amino acids. J lost 7 bases, V lost 3 bases, and 8 bases had no gene match. CDR1 and CDR2 (germline): MDHEN, SYDVKM. In nucleotides, the CDR3 is TGTGCCAGCAGTTTGGGACAGGCCCTCGCCCAGCCCCAGCATTTT. This translates into CASSLGQALAQPQHF.

This sequence joins TRBV11-3 and TRBJ2-1; 14 nucleotides align to TRBD2. V lost 3 bases and J lost 0; bases outside the gene matches: 7. Germline values: CDR1 SGHNT, CDR2 YENEEA. The CDR3 is made up of 19 amino acids. The CDR3 here is CASSLGTSGGQSSYNEQFF. CDR3 DNA sequence: TGTGCCAGCAGCTTGGGGACTAGCGGGGGCCAAAGCTCCTACAATGAGCAGTTCTTC.

V usage is TRBV4-1 and J usage is TRBJ1-1; D unclear. The V and J ends lost 2 bases and 1 base respectively, with 17 bases between them. The CDR3 sequence is 17 residues long. Germline V gene sequence: CDR1 MGHRA, CDR2 YSYEKL. CDR3 region: CASSQSKFGSGNTEAFF. In DNA, the CDR3 is TGCGCCAGCAGCCAAAGTAAGTTCGGCTCAGGGAACACTGAAGCTTTCTTT.

The chain has TRBV3-1 (or the pseudogene TRBV3-2) and TRBJ1-1; unclear D gene. Per the germline V gene, CDR1 is LGHDT and CDR2 is YNNKEL (reference sequence). Trimming removed 1 base at V and 4 bases at J, with 7 bases between. The CDR3 length is 13 residues. CDR3 sequence reads: CASSQASRTEAFF. CDR3 DNA: TGTGCCAGCAGCCAAGCTAGTCGCACTGAAGCTTTCTTT.

Concerning this clone itself: This sample includes further DNA sequences coding for the same CDR3. The chain recombines TRBV28 with TRBJ1-2; D is uncertain. Deletions cut 4 bases from V and 5 bases from J, with 5 bases between. CDR1 is MDHEN and CDR2 is SYDVKM in the germline V gene. This CDR3 is 11 amino acids long. The CDR3 nucleotides are TGTGCCAGCAGTTCCGGTTATGGCTACACCTTC. It specifies CASSSGYGYTF.

The V call is TRBV29-1, the J call TRBJ1-2, with 9 bases matching TRBD1. The CDR3 consists of 13 residues. Germline trimming cut 4 bases from V and 3 bases from J; bases unmatched to any gene: 3. Germline CDR1 and CDR2: SQVTM and ANQGSEA. CDR3 sequence: CSVGTGADYGYTF. CDR3 DNA sequence: TGCAGCGTTGGGACAGGGGCGGACTATGGCTACACCTTC.

V is TRBV7-9 and J is TRBJ2-7; D may be TRBD1 (6 bases). The germline V gene has CDR1 SEHNR and CDR2 FQNEAQ (reference sequence). There are 15 residues in the CDR3. V lost 5 bases, J lost 5 bases, and 19 bases lay in between. Here the CDR3 reads CASSGEWGLGDEQYF. For the CDR3, the DNA is TGTGCCAGCAGCGGAGAATGGGGGCTGGGGGACGAGCAGTACTTC.

The chain links TRBV7-8 to TRBJ1-1; no clear D gene. Germline V gives CDR1 SGHVS, CDR2 FQNEAQ. The CDR3 sequence is 13 residues long. Between the trimmed V and J ends, which lost 5 bases and 3 bases, there was a span of 10 bases. This CDR3 is CASSTTDYTEAFF. The CDR3 DNA reads as TGTGCCAGCAGCACGACGGACTACACTGAAGCTTTCTTT.

This chain connects TRBV2 to TRBJ1-4; no clear D gene. V lost 7 bases to trimming and J lost 3 bases, with 9 bases between them. In germline, CDR1 is SNHLY, CDR2 FYNNEI. CDR3 length equals 13 residues. This CDR3 is CASKPGSNEKLFF. CDR3 coding DNA: TGTGCCAGCAAGCCGGGGTCTAATGAAAAACTGTTTTTT.

The rearrangement uses TRBV7-2 and TRBJ1-2; D may be TRBD1 (5 bases). The V end was cut by 3 bases, the J end by 6 bases, with 14 bases between. The CDR3 covers 14 residues. Germline values: CDR1 SGHTA, CDR2 FQGNSA. CDR3 sequence reads: CASSFPGWANGYTF. CDR3 DNA sequence: TGTGCCAGCAGCTTTCCAGGGTGGGCGAATGGCTACACCTTC.

The chain links TRBV2 to TRBJ1-4; 7 bases fit TRBD1. CDR3 length: 17 residues. The trim removed 4 bases at V and 8 bases at J, leaving 16 bases unmatched. Germline CDR1 reads SNHLY; CDR2 reads FYNNEI. CDR3 nucleotides: TGTGCCAGCAGTGCTATTTTTCAGGGGGACTCACGAGAAAAACTGTTTTTT. Its translation: CASSAIFQGDSREKLFF.

This sequence joins TRBV28 and TRBJ2-3, with D perhaps TRBD2 (6 bases). This CDR3 has 14 amino acids. Trimming stripped 6 bases from V and 5 bases from J, with 15 bases between. Germline CDR1 and CDR2: MDHEN and SYDVKM. The CDR3 is CASRGGGAVDTQYF. DNA for the CDR3: TGTGCCAGCAGGGGAGGTGGGGCCGTAGATACGCAGTATTTT.

The chain employs TRBV9 and TRBJ1-6; D possibly corresponds to TRBD1 (5 bases). Germline V lookup: CDR1 SGDLS, CDR2 YYNGEE. This CDR3 spans 14 amino acids. Between the trimmed V and J ends, which lost 4 bases and 7 bases, there was a span of 12 bases. The CDR3 loop is CASSLRAENSPLHF. DNA for the CDR3: TGTGCCAGCAGCCTCAGGGCGGAGAATTCACCCCTCCACTTT.

This chain links TRBV12-3 or TRBV12-4 with TRBJ2-7; a weak D match, TRBD2 (5 bases). V dropped 5 bases and J dropped 3 bases, with 11 bases sitting between them. CDR3 size: 13 residues. The CDR3 loop reads CASSTDYLYEQYF. DNA of the CDR3: TGTGCCAGCAGTACCGACTACCTCTACGAGCAGTACTTC.

V is TRBV5-1 and J is TRBJ2-1, with D possibly being TRBD2 (6 bases). This CDR3 comprises 17 residues. In germline, CDR1 is SGHRS, CDR2 YFSETQ. V was trimmed by 4 bases and J by 4 bases, leaving 21 bases between them. The CDR3 is CASSLQPRDRGYNEQFF. CDR3 sequence (DNA): TGCGCCAGCAGCCTCCAACCTAGGGACCGGGGGTACAATGAGCAGTTCTTC.

The chain has TRBV28 and TRBJ1-6; D may be TRBD1 (6 bases). Trimming cost V 2 bases and J 7 bases, with 12 bases left between them. Per the germline V gene, CDR1 is MDHEN and CDR2 is SYDVKM. This CDR3 has 15 amino acids. CDR3 amino acids: CASSLSDRLNSPLHF. CDR3 sequence (DNA): TGTGCCAGCAGTTTAAGTGACAGGTTGAATTCACCCCTCCACTTT.

V usage is TRBV10-3 and J usage is TRBJ2-2, with TRBD1 identical over 8 bases. CDR1 and CDR2 from the germline V gene are ENHRY and SYGVKD. This CDR3 is 14 amino acids long. V trimming: 6 bases; J trimming: 8 bases; junction bases outside the gene matches: 8. CDR3 in amino acids: CAISGQGARGELFF. As DNA, the CDR3 is TGTGCCATCAGCGGTCAGGGGGCCCGGGGGGAGCTGTTTTTT.

V and J are TRBV13 and TRBJ2-1; D is uncertain. Germline CDR1 is PRHDT and CDR2 is FYEKMQ (reference sequence). This CDR3 is 13 amino acids long. V dropped 5 bases and J dropped 8 bases, with 13 bases sitting between them. CDR3 sequence (DNA): TGTGCCAGCAGCGGCAACTACTTCCATGAGCAGTTCTTC. It is translated as CASSGNYFHEQFF.

The V gene is TRBV5-1, the J gene TRBJ1-1, with D maybe TRBD1 (5 bases). CDR1 and CDR2 from the germline V gene are SGHRS and YFSETQ. This CDR3 comprises 15 residues. V lost 7 bases, J lost 1 base, and 17 bases lay in between. CDR3 loop: CASQRPDTWNTEAFF. In DNA, the CDR3 is TGCGCCAGCCAGAGGCCGGACACCTGGAACACTGAAGCTTTCTTT.

The chain combines TRBV12-3 or TRBV12-4 with TRBJ1-2; D possibly corresponds to TRBD1 (5 bases). The CDR3 contains 13 residues. The germline V and J ends were trimmed by 6 bases and 2 bases, with 10 bases remaining between them. CDR3 residues: CASRTGGNYGYTF. As DNA, the CDR3 is TGTGCCAGCAGGACTGGGGGGAACTATGGCTACACCTTC.

The chain uses TRBV21-1 and TRBJ2-7; the D segment call TRBD2 is taken from the table without a DNA check. TRBV21-1 is an annotated pseudogene. The CDR3 is 15 amino acids. The CDR3 here is CATRLAVREGYEQYF. DNA of the CDR3: TGTGCCACCAGACTAGCAGTGCGGGAGGGTTACGAGCAGTACTTC.

The chain is built from TRBV6-5 and TRBJ2-5; possibly TRBD1 for D (5 bases). With 4 bases removed from V and 4 bases from J, the gap between germline ends came to 10 bases. CDR1 and CDR2 (germline): MNHEY, SVGAGI. There are 13 residues in the CDR3. The CDR3: CASSFRVGETQYF. CDR3 in DNA: TGTGCCAGCAGTTTCAGGGTTGGAGAGACCCAGTACTTC.

The chain uses TRBV7-8 and TRBJ1-2; 10 positions agree with TRBD1. Germline V lookup: CDR1 SGHVS, CDR2 FQNEAQ. V dropped 2 bases and J dropped 5; count of bases not matched to a gene: 11. The CDR3 has 17 amino acids. CDR3 bases: TGTGCCAGCAGCTTAACCATCGCCGGGGGACAGGGGTATGGCTACACCTTC. Translated, it gives CASSLTIAGGQGYGYTF.

The rearrangement links TRBV28 to TRBJ1-1, with unresolved D. There are 12 residues in the CDR3. Trimming took off 5 bases at V and 1 base at J, with 5 bases between the two ends. From germline, CDR1 is MDHEN and CDR2 SYDVKM. In nucleotides, the CDR3 is TGTGCCAGCAGTACAGAGAACACTGAAGCTTTCTTT. Its protein is CASSTENTEAFF.

V and J are TRBV7-9 and TRBJ2-7; tentatively, D is TRBD1 (6 bases). V was cut by 3 bases and J by 7 bases, with 10 bases left in between. The CDR3 length is 12 residues. Germline CDR1 reads SEHNR; CDR2 reads FQNEAQ (reference sequence). CDR3 in DNA: TGTGCCAGCAGCTTTGAAGGGGGAGAGCAGTACTTC. Translating it yields CASSFEGGEQYF.

J is TRBJ2-3 and V is TRBV25-1; 10 bases line up with TRBD2. Germline loops: CDR1 MGHDK, CDR2 SYGVNS. The CDR3 is 15 residues long. After removal of 3 bases from V and 4 bases from J, the junction contained 4 bases not matched to a gene. The CDR3 DNA follows: TGTGCCAGCAGTGATAGACTAGCGGGCTCAGATACGCAGTATTTT. It is translated as CASSDRLAGSDTQYF.

This clone was seen once. The chain joins TRBV10-3 to TRBJ1-5; TRBD1 is a possible D gene (6 bases). The germline V gene has CDR1 ENHRY and CDR2 SYGVKD. The CDR3 extends over 17 amino acids. Trimming removed 3 bases from V and 7 bases from J, with 22 bases in between. The CDR3 nucleotides read TGTGCCATCAGTGAATCCCAAGGGGGGAGGGGAATGCAGCCCCAGCATTTT. This gives the protein CAISESQGGRGMQPQHF.

The V and J genes are TRBV3-1 (or the pseudogene TRBV3-2) and TRBJ2-5; no firm D call. Per the germline V gene, CDR1 is LGHDT and CDR2 is YNNKEL (reference sequence). This CDR3 contains 15 residues. V lost 4 bases and J lost 2, with 14 bases in between. In DNA, the CDR3 is TGTGCCAGCAGCCCCACTTTACGTCCACAAGAGACCCAGTACTTC. Protein product: CASSPTLRPQETQYF.

The rearrangement links TRBV28 to TRBJ1-4; a weak D match, TRBD1 (5 bases). In germline, CDR1 is MDHEN, CDR2 SYDVKM. CDR3 length: 14 residues. Between the trimmed V and J ends, which lost 2 bases and 4 bases, there was a span of 8 bases. The CDR3 nucleotides read TGTGCCAGCAGTTTAATGGGGCTTAATGAAAAACTGTTTTTT. Its protein product is CASSLMGLNEKLFF. The variable domain in full, with the rest retrieved from reference TRBV28 and TRBJ1-4, is DVKVTQSSRYLVKRTGEKVFLECVQDMDHENMFWYRQDPGLGLRLIYFSYDVKMKEKGDIPEGYSVSREKKERFSLILESASTNQTSMYLCASSLMGLNEKLFFGSGTQLSVL.

The J gene is TRBJ2-5, the V gene TRBV5-1; TRBD1 matches 8 bases. This CDR3 spans 15 amino acids. CDR1 SGHRS and CDR2 YFSETQ come from the germline V gene. The ends lost 4 bases at V and 2 bases at J; junction bases unmatched: 7. The CDR3 DNA reads TGCGCCAGCAGCGCAAGGACAGGGCGGCAAGAGACCCAGTACTTC. As protein: CASSARTGRQETQYF. Together with reference TRBV5-1 and TRBJ2-5, the CDR3 gives the full variable domain: KAGVTQTPRYLIKTRGQQVTLSCSPISGHRSVSWYQQTPGQGLQFLFEYFSETQRNKGNFPGRFSGRQFSNSRSEMNVSTLELGDSALYLCASSARTGRQETQYFGPGTRLLVL.